Following are 13 T cell receptor beta chains from one sample sequenced in a study of OX40 agonist ivuxolimab in advanced cancers. Clones were sequenced by immunoSEQ multiplex PCR, and TCRdb holds only the in-frame ones, with some missing. Of about 100,000 clones listed, about 91% are singletons. This specimen was CD4+ or CD8+ T cells sorted from blood, taken in a trial of the OX40 agonist ivuxolimab. These receptors were collected from an adult with an advanced solid tumor such as melanoma, head and neck, liver or kidney cancer.

Here the CDR3 reads CASSQELTGFNYGYTF. In nucleotides, the CDR3 is TGCGCCAGCAGCCAAGAACTGACAGGATTTAACTATGGCTACACCTTC. V and J are TRBV4-3 and TRBJ1-2; D possibly corresponds to TRBD1 (6 bases). CDR1 is LGHNA and CDR2 is YSLEER in the germline V gene. The CDR3 runs to 16 residues. V lost 0 bases and J 1 base, leaving 12 bases between the germline ends.

V and J are TRBV30 and TRBJ2-1; tentatively, D is TRBD2 (5 bases). Deletions cut 4 bases from V and 0 bases from J, with 19 bases between. Germline V gene data show CDR1 as GTSNPN and CDR2 as SVGIG (reference sequence). The CDR3 sequence is 17 residues long. The DNA of the CDR3 is TGTGCCTGGAAAAAGAGAGGGTCCTTTAGCTCCTACAATGAGCAGTTCTTC. Protein sequence: CAWKKRGSFSSYNEQFF.

The V and J genes are TRBV5-1 and TRBJ1-1; the match to TRBD1 covers 8 bases. V gave up 4 bases and J gave up 3 bases; unmatched junction bases: 2. The CDR3 totals 13 residues. Per germline, CDR1 SGHRS and CDR2 YFSETQ. In DNA, the CDR3 is TGCGCCAGCAGCCCGGACAGGGACACTGAAGCTTTCTTT. Its translation: CASSPDRDTEAFF.

V and J are TRBV9 and TRBJ2-7, with TRBD2 matching over 8 bases. The CDR3 is made up of 14 amino acids. Germline V gene data show CDR1 as SGDLS and CDR2 as YYNGEE. V was pared by 6 bases and J by 0 bases, with 5 bases of the junction left unmatched. CDR3 DNA: TGTGCCAGCACGCCGGGGGGGAGCTCCTACGAGCAGTACTTC. Its translation is CASTPGGSSYEQYF.

The genes are TRBV27 and TRBJ1-5; D unclear. Germline CDR1 and CDR2: MNHEY and SMNVEV (reference sequence). The germline V and J ends were trimmed by 5 bases and 2 bases, with 13 bases remaining between them. The CDR3 consists of 15 residues. CDR3 sequence: CASSPTPGRNQPQHF. For the CDR3, the DNA is TGTGCCAGCAGTCCAACCCCCGGTCGCAATCAGCCCCAGCATTTT.

This clone has more than one count but fewer than ten. V usage is TRBV4-3 and J usage is TRBJ2-3; 8 positions agree with TRBD1. Germline CDR1 LGHNA, CDR2 YSLEER. V gave up 4 bases and J gave up 5 bases; unmatched junction bases: 8. The CDR3 runs to 15 residues. In DNA, the CDR3 is TGCGCCAGCAGCCTCTGGACAGGGCGGGAAGATACGCAGTATTTT. It is translated as CASSLWTGREDTQYF.

The chain's CDR3 is CASSLVPGYEQYF. In DNA, the CDR3 is TGCGCCAGCAGCTTGGTGCCGGGCTACGAGCAGTACTTC. The chain uses TRBV5-1 and TRBJ2-7; D not resolved. The V end lost 0 bases, the J end lost 3 bases, and 7 bases lay between the germline ends. The CDR3 has 13 residues. The germline CDR1 and CDR2 sequences are SGHRS and YFSETQ.

Remarks on this clone: Other DNA sequences in this sample translate to the same CDR3. The genes are TRBV5-6 and TRBJ2-7; no definite D call. Germline V gene lookup returns CDR1 SGHDT and CDR2 YYEEEE. This CDR3 is built from 13 residues. V lost 4 bases and J lost 5, with 13 bases in between. This CDR3 reads CASSGASRHEQYF. The CDR3 nucleotides read TGTGCCAGCAGCGGAGCGTCCAGGCACGAGCAGTACTTC.

The chain has TRBV28 and TRBJ1-5; D call uncertain. The length of the CDR3 is 12 residues. V dropped 5 bases and J dropped 6 bases, with 8 bases sitting between them. Germline lookup yields CDR1 MDHEN and CDR2 SYDVKM. CDR3 DNA sequence: TGTGCCAGCAGTCTCAAGACTCAGCCCCAGCATTTT. This sequence encodes CASSLKTQPQHF.

This clone was seen only once. The CDR3 nucleotides are TGTGCCAGCAGTTACAGTGCTGGCTCCTACGAGCAGTACTTC. Its translation is CASSYSAGSYEQYF. The genes are TRBV6-6 and TRBJ2-7, with unresolved D. In germline, CDR1 is MNHNY, CDR2 SVGAGI (reference sequence). CDR3 length: 14 amino acids. V was cut by 2 bases and J by 0 bases, with 8 bases left in between.

This sequence joins TRBV5-4 and TRBJ2-7; TRBD1 matches at 7 bases. The CDR3 spans 15 residues. The V gene's germline CDR1 is SGHNT and CDR2 YYREEE (reference sequence). V trimming: 1 base; J trimming: 2 bases; junction bases outside the gene matches: 6. Written as DNA, the CDR3 is TGTGCCAGCAGCTTGAGTCCAGGGGGAACCTACGAGCAGTACTTC. This translates into CASSLSPGGTYEQYF.

V is TRBV19 and J is TRBJ2-5; 10 bases are a match to TRBD2. The CDR3 covers 15 residues. Germline CDR1 is LNHDA and CDR2 is SQIVND (reference sequence). The V gene end was trimmed by 7 bases and the J gene end by 4 bases; junction bases not matched to a gene: 9. In DNA, the CDR3 is TGTGCCAGTATGGCTAGCGGGAGTGTTGGAGAGACCCAGTACTTC. This gives the protein CASMASGSVGETQYF.

Only one count was recorded for this clone. The J gene is TRBJ2-5, the V gene TRBV7-2; tentatively, D is TRBD2 (5 bases). The DNA end favors TRBJ2-7, so the J call may be wrong. In germline, CDR1 is SGHTA, CDR2 FQGNSA. CDR3 size: 13 residues. In DNA form, the CDR3 reads TGTGCCAGCAAAACGGACGGGACCTACGAGCAGTACTTC. As protein: CASKTDGTYEQYF.